The 27 T cell receptor gamma chains listed next were all sequenced from one sample in a study of γδ T cells in repeated Plasmodium falciparum infection. Vgamma9/Vdelta2+ and Vdelta2-negative gammadelta T cells were flow-sorted from PBMC for bulk sequencing. TCRdb reanalysed the multiplex PCR reads via CATT. The profile covers around 5,000 gamma-chain clones, with roughly 3.5% appearing a single time and 30% to 35% taken by the ten largest. The source material was gamma-delta T cells from blood. The origin of the receptors is a pool of human donors (malaria-infected and uninfected, not separated).

The chain has TRGV9 and TRGJP. TCRdb supplies no J gene; here it was assigned by aligning the nucleotide sequence to germline. CDR1 is GITISATS and CDR2 is ISYDGTV in the germline V gene (reference sequence). V lost 0 bases and J lost 4; bases outside the gene matches: 9. The CDR3 runs to 19 residues. The CDR3: CALWEVQAPQELGKKIKVF. Here the CDR3 DNA reads TGTGCCTTGTGGGAGGTGCAGGCCCCCCAAGAGTTGGGCAAAAAAATCAAGGTATTT.

This clone was picked up a small number of times. Possible read error: a much larger clone is one base away. The V and J genes are TRGV9 and TRGJP. TCRdb does not report a J gene; here it was assigned by matching the DNA to germline references. The V gene end was trimmed by 3 bases and the J gene end by 4 bases; junction bases not matched to a gene: 6. Germline CDR1 is GITISATS and CDR2 is ISYDGTV (reference sequence). CDR3 size: 17 residues. The CDR3 region is CALWEPDQELGKKIKVF. DNA of the CDR3: TGTGCCTTGTGGGAGCCGGATCAAGAGTTGGGCAAAAAAATCAAGGTATTT.

A note on this clone: The protein TCRdb lists belongs to a much larger clone and differs from this DNA's translation at residue 12, which points to a read error; the protein shown is made from the DNA. CDR3 in amino acids: CALWELELGKKVKVF. The CDR3 coding sequence is TGTGCCTTGTGGGAGTTAGAGTTGGGCAAAAAAGTCAAGGTATTT. The rearrangement links TRGV9 to TRGJP. The J gene, not given by TCRdb, was assigned here from a germline match of the nucleotide sequence. The CDR3 loop spans 15 amino acids. Germline V gene data show CDR1 as GITISATS and CDR2 as ISYDGTV (reference sequence).

Worth noting for this clone: This DNA's translation and the protein TCRdb lists, from a much larger clone, do not match at residue 12, likely due to a read error; the protein shown is translated from the DNA. CDR3 region: CALWEAAELGKRIKVF. The CDR3 nucleotides read TGTGCCTTGTGGGAGGCCGCCGAGTTGGGCAAAAGAATCAAGGTATTT. The chain is built from TRGV9 and TRGJP. No J segment appears in TCRdb, so it was assigned here by matching the sequence to germline. The germline gives CDR1 GITISATS, CDR2 ISYDGTV (reference sequence). This CDR3 is 16 amino acids long.

This clone turned up a few times. This DNA's translation differs at residue 14 from TCRdb's protein, which comes from a much larger clone; a read error is likely, and the protein shown is translated from the DNA. The chain's CDR3 is CATWDGRPYTTGWVKIF. The CDR3, as DNA: TGTGCCACCTGGGATGGGCGGCCATATACCACTGGTTGGGTCAAGATATTT. The chain has TRGV4 and TRGJP1. The germline V gene encodes CDR1 EGSTGY and CDR2 YDSYTSSV. This CDR3 is 17 amino acids long.

Notes on this clone: TCRdb's listed protein matches a much larger clone and diverges from this DNA's translation at residue 5, likely through a read error; the protein shown comes from the DNA. The chain recombines TRGV3 with TRGJ1 or TRGJ2. TCRdb gives no J gene; it was assigned here by matching the DNA to germline. The CDR3 is 15 amino acids. CDR1 and CDR2 from the germline V gene are VTNTFY and YDVSTARD (reference sequence). Here the CDR3 DNA reads TGTGCCACCTGGGGCAGGCTGGGGGATTATTATAAGAAACTCTTT. Encoded protein: CATWGRLGDYYKKLF.

This clone has just a few counts. This chain connects TRGV9 to TRGJP. No J segment appears in TCRdb, so it was assigned here by matching the sequence to germline. V was pared by 0 bases and J by 14 bases, with 16 bases of the junction left unmatched. Per germline, CDR1 GITISATS and CDR2 ISYDGTV (reference sequence). The CDR3 spans 18 residues. CDR3 protein: CALWEVNAFGWSKKIKVF. The CDR3 coding sequence is TGTGCCTTGTGGGAGGTGAATGCCTTCGGGTGGAGCAAAAAAATCAAGGTATTT.

This clone was recorded at least ten times. Relative to the germline gene, one junction end is altered; a read error may explain this. In the same sample, other DNA sequences code for this CDR3. The rearrangement joins TRGV9 to TRGJP. This CDR3 spans 17 amino acids. From germline, CDR1 is GITISATS and CDR2 ISYDGTV (reference sequence). The CDR3 DNA sequence: TGTGCCTTGTGGGAGGTGCCCCAAGAGTTGAGCAAAAAAATCAAGGTATTT. This codes for CALWEVPQELSKKIKVF.

This clone came up a few times. Because the CDR3's place on the DNA is in doubt, the DNA is left out and the CDR3 is given as listed by TCRdb. No J gene was assigned, while the V gene was called as TRGV9. Germline V gives CDR1 GITISATS, CDR2 ISYDGTV (reference sequence). The CDR3 numbers 30 amino acids, ends counted. CDR3 sequence: CALWRPLIGNSLAVEQHLLSQVSIGRIQHF.

This clone is large (0.1 to 1%) within its sample. This sample also contains other DNA sequences that code for the same CDR3. The chain couples TRGV9 to TRGJP. The CDR3 loop spans 16 amino acids. J lost 4 bases, V lost 2 bases, and 2 bases had no gene match. Germline values: CDR1 GITISATS, CDR2 ISYDGTV (reference sequence). In DNA form, the CDR3 reads TGTGCCTTGTGGGAGGAACAAGAGTTGGGCAAAAAAATCAAGGTATTT. This encodes CALWEEQELGKKIKVF.

This clone was counted between two and nine times. It is likely a read error: a sequence one base away is far more abundant. This sample also contains other DNA sequences that code for the same CDR3. The V call is TRGV9, the J call TRGJP. As TCRdb names no J gene, one was assigned here on the basis of a DNA match to germline. The J segment lost 11 bases and the V segment lost 6 bases, leaving 10 bases of the junction unmatched. CDR3 size: 15 residues. Germline V lookup: CDR1 GITISATS, CDR2 ISYDGTV (reference sequence). The CDR3 coding sequence is TGTGCCTTGTGGAACCCCGCGCTGGGCAAAAAAATCAAGGTATTT. Residues: CALWNPALGKKIKVF.

This clone was observed a handful of times. This may stem from a read error, because a much larger clone lies one nucleotide away. The CDR3: CALWERTEELGKKIKVF. CDR3 in DNA: TGTGCCTTGTGGGAACGAACTGAAGAGTTAGGCAAAAAAATCAAGGTATTT. The V and J genes are TRGV9 and TRGJP. TCRdb is silent on the J gene; assignment here came from matching the DNA to germline. CDR1 and CDR2 from the germline V gene are GITISATS and ISYDGTV (reference sequence). The CDR3 sequence is 17 residues long.

This clone was seen ten or more times. The protein in TCRdb stems from a much larger clone and differs at residue 10 from this DNA's translation, likely a read error; here the protein is translated from the DNA. The rearrangement uses TRGV8 and TRGJ1 or TRGJ2. CDR1 is VENAVY and CDR2 is YDSYNSRV in the germline V gene. The CDR3 covers 13 residues. With V trimmed by 0 bases and J by 11 bases, 10 bases remained unmatched. The CDR3 loop reads CATWDRRRYEKLF. CDR3 in DNA: TGTGCCACCTGGGATAGGCGGAGGTATGAGAAACTCTTT.

As regards this clone: The TCRdb protein comes from a much larger clone and disagrees with this DNA's translation at residue 10, likely due to a read error; the protein given here is derived from the DNA. The chain joins TRGV9 to TRGJP. Here the J gene came from matching the DNA to germline, since TCRdb omits it. Germline loops: CDR1 GITISATS, CDR2 ISYDGTV (reference sequence). This CDR3 is 19 amino acids long. Trimming cost V 3 bases and J 6 bases; bases outside gene matches: 14. CDR3 nucleotide sequence: TGTGCCTTGTGGGAGACGGCTCGTCCCCGAGAGTTGGGCAAAAAAATCAAGGTATTT. It codes for CALWETARPRELGKKIKVF.

As concerns this clone: A far larger clone is only one base removed, so a read error is likely. Within the sample, other DNA sequences also encode this same CDR3. This rearrangement joins TRGV4 to TRGJ1 or TRGJ2. TCRdb records no J gene; here it was assigned by comparing the DNA to germline. CDR1 EGSTGY and CDR2 YDSYTSSV come from the germline V gene. This CDR3 region has 13 residues. The CDR3, as DNA: TGTGCTACCTGGGATTCGAATTATTATAAGAAACTCTTT. This encodes CATWDSNYYKKLF.

This clone has only a few counts. TCRdb assigns this DNA the protein of a much larger clone, which departs from its translation at residue 14; this likely reflects a read error, and the protein shown comes from translating the DNA. This chain links TRGV9 with TRGJP. In germline, CDR1 is GITISATS, CDR2 ISYDGTV (reference sequence). This CDR3 is 16 amino acids long. CDR3 sequence (DNA): TGTGCCTTGTGGACTACGAGGGAGTTGGGCAAAAAAATCGAGGTATTT. Translated, it gives CALWTTRELGKKIEVF.

The rearrangement links TRGV9 to TRGJP. From germline, CDR1 is GITISATS and CDR2 ISYDGTV (reference sequence). V was pared by 4 bases and J by 9 bases, with 12 bases of the junction left unmatched. This CDR3 is built from 17 residues. CDR3 loop: CALWDGIKGLGKKIKVF. The CDR3 DNA is TGTGCCTTGTGGGACGGCATAAAGGGGTTGGGCAAAAAAATCAAGGTATTT.

By share of the sample, this clone is large (0.1 to 1%). At the DNA level, this CDR3 is encoded by other sequences in the same sample as well. The chain has TRGV9 and TRGJP. V dropped 5 bases and J dropped 4; count of bases not matched to a gene: 23. The CDR3 has 22 amino acids. The germline CDR1 and CDR2 sequences are GITISATS and ISYDGTV (reference sequence). The CDR3 DNA is TGTGCCTTGTGGGGGAGTAAAGGGTCCCGCTGGTCTCAAGAGTTGGGCAAAAAAATCAAGGTATTT. The encoded protein is CALWGSKGSRWSQELGKKIKVF.

Worth noting for this clone: This DNA's translation differs at residue 3 from TCRdb's protein, which comes from a much larger clone; a read error is likely, and the protein shown is translated from the DNA. The genes are TRGV4 and TRGJ1 or TRGJ2. TCRdb does not report a J gene; here it was assigned by matching the DNA to germline references. There are 10 residues in the CDR3. Germline V lookup: CDR1 EGSTGY, CDR2 YDSYTSSV. The CDR3 bases are TGTGCCGCCTGGGACTCGGTGAAACTCTTT. Translating it yields CAAWDSVKLF.

Of note for this clone: A single base is all that separates this from a far larger clone, so a read error is likely. The chain uses TRGV9 and TRGJ1 or TRGJ2. The J gene was missing in TCRdb and was found by matching the end of the DNA to germline. This CDR3 contains 12 residues. Per the germline V gene, CDR1 is GITISATS and CDR2 is ISYDGTV (reference sequence). CDR3 sequence reads: CALWEETNKKLF. CDR3 nucleotide sequence: TGTGCCCTGTGGGAGGAGACAAATAAGAAACTCTTT.

Only a few counts were recorded for this clone. The amino acid sequence in TCRdb belongs to a much larger clone and departs from this DNA's translation at residue 7, likely a sequencing read error; the sequence shown is translated from the DNA. The J gene is TRGJP, the V gene TRGV9. The CDR3 covers 14 residues. Germline loops: CDR1 GITISATS, CDR2 ISYDGTV (reference sequence). CDR3 in DNA: TGTGCCTCAAAGCAAGAGTTTGGCAAAAAAATCAAGGTATTT. Protein: CASKQEFGKKIKVF.

This clone was seen many times. This CDR3 is CATWDSAKKLF. The DNA for the CDR3 is TGTGCCACCTGGGACAGCGCTAAGAAACTCTTT. This chain connects TRGV8 to TRGJ1 or TRGJ2. Germline CDR1 reads VENAVY; CDR2 reads YDSYNSRV. V was clipped by 4 bases and J by 9 bases; unmatched bases: 6. The length of the CDR3 is 11 residues.

This clone is labeled large. At the DNA level, this CDR3 is encoded by other sequences in the same sample as well. This chain uses TRGV9 with TRGJP. Trimming at V came to 2 bases and at J to 4 bases, leaving 8 bases not matched to a gene. This CDR3 region has 18 residues. Germline CDR1 is GITISATS and CDR2 is ISYDGTV (reference sequence). The CDR3: CALWEAQDQELGKKIKVF. Written as DNA, the CDR3 is TGTGCCTTGTGGGAGGCTCAAGATCAAGAGTTGGGCAAAAAAATCAAGGTATTT.

As regards this clone: Only one base separates this from a far larger clonotype, so it likely reflects a read error. The limits of the CDR3 on the DNA are not certain, so only TCRdb's listed CDR3 is given. A V gene of TRGV9 was called, but no J gene was assigned. Germline lookup yields CDR1 GITISATS and CDR2 ISYDGTV (reference sequence). The CDR3 contains 30 residues when both ends are counted. CDR3 region: CALWEVIIRNSLAVEQHLLTQVSIGRIQHF.

This clone was counted between two and nine times. The protein TCRdb lists belongs to a much larger clone and differs from this DNA's translation at residue 4, which points to a read error; the protein shown is made from the DNA. V usage is TRGV3 and J usage is TRGJ1 or TRGJ2. TCRdb is silent on the J gene; assignment here came from matching the DNA to germline. The germline V gene encodes CDR1 VTNTFY and CDR2 YDVSTARD (reference sequence). The CDR3 has 22 residues. CDR3 in DNA: TGTGCCACCTGTGACAGGCGTTTAGTAAGGACGCCCACCATATCGAATTATTATAAGAAACTCTTT. It encodes CATCDRRLVRTPTISNYYKKLF.

Remarks on this clone: The mismatch at residue 8 between this DNA's translation and the TCRdb protein of a much larger clone likely reflects a read error; the protein shown is translated from the DNA. The chain links TRGV8 to TRGJ1 or TRGJ2. J lost 7 bases, V lost 0 bases, and 6 bases had no gene match. This CDR3 is 13 amino acids long. CDR1 and CDR2 (germline): VENAVY, YDSYNSRV. CDR3 residues: CATWDRRKYKKLF. For the CDR3, the DNA is TGTGCCACCTGGGATAGGCGGAAGTATAAGAAACTCTTT.

A note on this clone: TCRdb records a much larger clone's protein for this DNA, with a difference at residue 10 that likely arises from a read error; the protein given is the translation of the DNA. The rearrangement joins TRGV4 to TRGJ1 or TRGJ2. The V gene's germline CDR1 is EGSTGY and CDR2 YDSYTSSV. The CDR3 extends over 13 amino acids. With V trimmed by 3 bases and J by 12 bases, 14 bases remained unmatched. CDR3 nucleotide sequence: TGTGCCACCTGGGATTACGGCGAAGATATGAAACTCTTT. Protein: CATWDYGEDMKLF.